This T cell receptor (beta chain) comes out of a study of cytomegalovirus exposure and HLA in healthy donors. J lost 8 bases, V lost 5 bases, and 6 bases had no gene match. The CDR3 contains 13 residues. The germline gives CDR1 MNHEY, CDR2 SVGAGI. This clone has more than one count but fewer than ten. Antigen specificity is unknown. Study findings and constraints: TCR beta V- and J-gene trimming was later associated with a missense DCLRE1C variant. HLA alleles were associated with 15,000 to 20,000 TCR beta sequences in a later analysis at 0.05 false discovery rate. Later analysis revealed greater clonal expansion in HLA-associated TCR beta chains than in equally common others.

The PCR used 60 Vbeta and 13 Jbeta primers. TCRdb's table, derived via immunoSEQ multiplex PCR, lists solely in-frame clones and lacks some. The data contain fewer than 300,000 clones, approximately 90% of them seen just once; the ten biggest clones take up around 3.7%. The chain carries TRBV6-5 and TRBJ2-1, with 7 bases aligning to TRBD2. Sequenced: PBMCs. This receptor was identified in a man between 40 and 49 years old in good health and CMV-seropositive. CDR3 sequence (DNA): TGTGCCAGCAGTCGGGGGGTGGAGGATGAGCAGTTCTTC. Amino acids: CASSRGVEDEQFF.